A selection of T cell receptor beta chains follows, all from one sample in a study of cytomegalovirus exposure and HLA in healthy donors. The data were produced by immunoSEQ multiplex PCR, yet TCRdb's version contains in-frame clones alone and is incomplete. The profile shows under 150,000 clones, approximately 82% of them singletons. The sample comprised PBMCs. The receptor source for this set is a man between 25 and 39 years old in good health and CMV-seropositive. The CDR3 runs from the conserved cysteine through the conserved F or W. Fields, in order: V gene, clone size, J gene, D gene, CDR3 DNA, CDR3 protein. A D gene is named only where the DNA matches it firmly. Some rows mark clone size as missing; the rest say once, few, many or name a class of expanded clone.

V gene: TRBV6-5
clone size: .
J gene: TRBJ2-3
D gene: .
CDR3 DNA: TGTGCCAGCAGGGGACTCCCCGGGGTAGATACGCAGTATTTT
CDR3 protein: CASRGLPGVDTQYF

V gene: TRBV10-2
clone size: .
J gene: TRBJ1-5
D gene: TRBD1
CDR3 DNA: TGCGCCAGCAGTCCACAGGGGGCTAGCAATCAGCCCCAGCATTTT
CDR3 protein: CASSPQGASNQPQHF

V gene: TRBV28
clone size: .
J gene: TRBJ1-1
D gene: .
CDR3 DNA: TGTGCCAGCAATACGGGGGGGCCGAATTCCATGAACACTGAAGCTTTCTTT
CDR3 protein: CASNTGGPNSMNTEAFF

V gene: TRBV5-1
clone size: .
J gene: TRBJ2-7
D gene: TRBD1
CDR3 DNA: TGCGCCAGCAGCTCTACGGGACAGCTCTCCTACGAGCAGTACTTC
CDR3 protein: CASSSTGQLSYEQYF

V gene: TRBV29-1
clone size: few
J gene: TRBJ2-3
D gene: TRBD2
CDR3 DNA: TGCAGCGTTGAAGATCGACTAGCGGGGGGCACAGATACGCAGTATTTT
CDR3 protein: CSVEDRLAGGTDTQYF

V gene: TRBV29-1
clone size: .
J gene: TRBJ2-7
D gene: TRBD2
CDR3 DNA: TGCAGCGTCTCCCCTCGGGGGGAAGGCGACGAGCAGTACTTC
CDR3 protein: CSVSPRGEGDEQYF

V gene: TRBV19
clone size: .
J gene: TRBJ1-6
D gene: .
CDR3 DNA: TGTGCCAGTAGTACGTCCCCGGGACAACTTTTCCCCCTCCACTTT
CDR3 protein: CASSTSPGQLFPLHF

V gene: TRBV28
clone size: .
J gene: TRBJ2-1
D gene: TRBD2
CDR3 DNA: TGTGCCAGCAGTTTACGGGAGGGGTACAATGAGCAGTTCTTC
CDR3 protein: CASSLREGYNEQFF

V gene: TRBV11-3
clone size: once
J gene: TRBJ1-4
D gene: .
CDR3 DNA: TGTGCCAGCAGCAAAAAGGAGATCGTTGCAACTAATGAAAAACTGTTTTTT
CDR3 protein: CASSKKEIVATNEKLFF

V gene: TRBV18
clone size: .
J gene: TRBJ1-4
D gene: TRBD1
CDR3 DNA: TGTGCCAGCTCACCACTGACAGGGACCCCGACTAATGAAAAACTGTTTTTT
CDR3 protein: CASSPLTGTPTNEKLFF

V gene: TRBV7-9
clone size: .
J gene: TRBJ1-5
D gene: .
CDR3 DNA: TGTTCCAGCAGCTTATCCCGGACGACTAATAGCAATCAGCCCCAGCATTTT
CDR3 protein: CSSSLSRTTNSNQPQHF

V gene: TRBV6-1
clone size: .
J gene: TRBJ2-5
D gene: TRBD2
CDR3 DNA: TGTGCCAGCAGTGCCCTTGTTCCGGGACTAGCGGGAGACGAGACCCAGTACTTC
CDR3 protein: CASSALVPGLAGDETQYF